This T cell receptor beta chain is from a study of neurological immune-mediated disorders. Sample time point: longitudinal time-point 3. Findings of the study overall: No sharing of CDR3 amino acid sequences was observed among expanded clones across subjects, suggesting private repertoires in all groups.

The germline V gene has CDR1 MNHNS and CDR2 SASEGT. V was pared by 5 bases and J by 4 bases, with 5 bases between. The CDR3 is 11 amino acids. TCRdb reprocessed the 5' RACE reads with MiXCR, giving one entry per CDR3 protein. Of 84,000 or so distinct CDR3 sequences listed, 4.3% are singletons. This clonotype was detected ten times or more. Antigen specificity is unknown. This clonotype was obtained from a woman aged 60-75 years with multiple sclerosis. The genes are TRBV6-1 and TRBJ2-5; D remains ambiguous. Sequencing input: PBMCs. The CDR3 DNA is TGTGCCAGCAGTAAACTAGAGACCCAGTACTTC. This sequence encodes CASSKLETQYF.